These 17 T cell receptor beta chains originate from one sample sequenced in a study of blood T cells in healthy people across ages. PCR was performed a second time for about 7 to 12 cycles using a sample-barcoded 5' primer and a J-beta primer mix. Using its own MiXCR run on the 5' RACE reads, TCRdb lists one record per CDR3 protein. The table has 780,000 or so distinct CDR3 sequences, about 55% seen once. Sequenced material: blood. The origin of the receptors is a man older than 75 in good health.

V usage is TRBV6-2 or TRBV6-3 and J usage is TRBJ2-1; TRBD2 aligns across 10 bases. The CDR3 is made up of 19 amino acids. V shed 0 bases, J shed 2 bases, and the junction held 10 bases outside the gene matches. The germline gives CDR1 MNHEY, CDR2 SVGEGT. CDR3 amino acids: CASSYSKKREGGTYNEQFF. The DNA for the CDR3 is TGTGCCAGCAGTTACTCGAAAAAGCGGGAGGGCGGGACCTACAATGAGCAGTTCTTC.

The chain recombines TRBV5-1 with TRBJ2-7, with D unclear. Trimming removed 2 bases at V and 1 base at J, with 10 bases between. The CDR3 is 14 amino acids. CDR1 is SGHRS and CDR2 is YFSETQ in the germline V gene. CDR3 region: CASSFTSQSYEQYF. The CDR3 DNA reads as TGCGCCAGCAGCTTTACGTCACAGTCCTACGAGCAGTACTTC.

This sequence joins TRBV29-1 and TRBJ2-7; D unclear. This CDR3 spans 12 amino acids. Germline CDR1 reads SQVTM; CDR2 reads ANQGSEA. Trimming left V 3 bases short and J 1 base short, with 7 bases between. CDR3 coding DNA: TGCAGCGTTGACTCCAGTTCCTACGAGCAGTACTTC. Translation: CSVDSSSYEQYF.

The sample holds one count of this clonotype. CDR3 nucleotide sequence: TGCAGCGTTTCTAGCGGGATCTCCTACAATGAGCAGTTCTTC. Translating gives CSVSSGISYNEQFF. The chain couples TRBV29-1 to TRBJ2-1; 9 bases are a match to TRBD2. This CDR3 is built from 14 residues. Germline V gene sequence: CDR1 SQVTM, CDR2 ANQGSEA. Trimming took 5 bases from V and 0 from J; bases not matched to a gene: 2.

The genes are TRBV27 and TRBJ2-7; 7 bases match TRBD1. V was clipped by 6 bases and J by 2 bases; unmatched bases: 16. Germline loops: CDR1 MNHEY, CDR2 SMNVEV (reference sequence). The CDR3 runs 17 residues. The CDR3: CASRTFLGRGSTYEQYF. The CDR3 coding sequence is TGTGCCAGCAGGACATTCCTCGGCAGGGGGTCAACCTACGAGCAGTACTTC.

As regards this clonotype: Its ends do not fully match the called genes, so a read error is possible. V is TRBV29-1 and J is TRBJ2-1; TRBD2 agrees at 10 bases. CDR3 length: 13 amino acids. Germline CDR1 reads SQVTM; CDR2 reads ANQGSEA. The CDR3 DNA is TGCAGCGCTGAAGCGGGAGGGACCTACGAGCAGTTCTTC. It codes for CSAEAGGTYEQFF.

This clonotype showed up just a few times. The chain is built from TRBV14 and TRBJ2-5, with 8 bases matching TRBD1. The CDR3 is made up of 20 amino acids. J gave up 1 base and V 3 bases, and 19 bases lay outside the gene matches. The V gene's germline CDR1 is SGHDN and CDR2 FVKESK. CDR3 sequence (DNA): TGTGCCAGCAGCCACAGGACAGGGTTAGTGCTGGGGGACCTCCAAGAGACCCAGTACTTC. Residues: CASSHRTGLVLGDLQETQYF.

This clonotype was observed a few times. The genes are TRBV12-3 or TRBV12-4 and TRBJ2-7; D remains unclear. The CDR3 length is 13 residues. Between the trimmed V and J ends, which lost 2 bases and 2 bases, there was a span of 7 bases. The CDR3: CASSLSATYEQYF. In DNA form, the CDR3 reads TGTGCCAGCAGTTTATCCGCGACCTACGAGCAGTACTTC.

The chain combines TRBV2 with TRBJ2-1; the D is unclear. This CDR3 is 13 amino acids long. V lost 6 bases and J lost 6, with 12 bases in between. Per germline, CDR1 SNHLY and CDR2 FYNNEI. This chain's CDR3 is CASRTPLSNEQFF. The CDR3, as DNA: TGTGCCAGCAGGACCCCTCTAAGCAATGAGCAGTTCTTC.

The V gene is TRBV24-1, the J gene TRBJ2-5, with 14 positions matching TRBD2. The CDR3 loop spans 17 amino acids. Germline assignment: CDR1 KGHDR and CDR2 SFDVKD. Trimming cost V 5 bases and J 4 bases; bases outside gene matches: 8. The CDR3 loop reads CATSGGTSGSLSETQYF. The CDR3 DNA reads as TGTGCCACCAGTGGTGGGACTAGCGGGAGTTTGTCAGAGACCCAGTACTTC.

Note on this clonotype: One end of the junction is discordant with germline, which a read error may explain. The chain employs TRBV28 and TRBJ2-7; D may be TRBD1 (5 bases). CDR1 and CDR2 (germline): MDHEN, SYDVKM. This CDR3 is 13 amino acids long. CDR3 DNA sequence: TGTGCCGGCAGTTTAAGCAGGGCCTACGAGCAGTACTTC. This codes for CAGSLSRAYEQYF.

The genes are TRBV29-1 and TRBJ2-1; 11 bases are shared with TRBD2. Looked up from germline, CDR1 is SQVTM and CDR2 is ANQGSEA. This CDR3 has 18 amino acids. V was clipped by 1 base and J by 0 bases; unmatched bases: 8. The CDR3: CSVEVGLAGGFSYNEQFF. Here the CDR3 DNA reads TGCAGCGTTGAAGTAGGGCTAGCGGGGGGATTCTCCTACAATGAGCAGTTCTTC.

The CDR3 DNA reads as TGTGCCAGCAGTGTTCGGGATGCGGGGCAGCCCCAGCATTTT. It specifies CASSVRDAGQPQHF. The V and J genes are TRBV6-1 and TRBJ1-5, with D unresolved. This CDR3 has 14 residues. From germline, CDR1 is MNHNS and CDR2 SASEGT. V gave up 4 bases and J gave up 7 bases, with 14 bases separating them.

In its sample, this clonotype was seen a few times. The V and J genes are TRBV5-1 and TRBJ2-5, with 11 positions matching TRBD2. This CDR3 contains 14 residues. The ends lost 5 bases at V and 5 bases at J; junction bases unmatched: 5. CDR1 is SGHRS, CDR2 YFSETQ, per germline. The CDR3, as DNA: TGCGCCAGCAGAGTAGCGGGAGGGCCGGAGACCCAGTACTTC. Translation gives CASRVAGGPETQYF.

This chain links TRBV9 with TRBJ2-7; 7 nucleotides line up with TRBD2. Germline V gene data show CDR1 as SGDLS and CDR2 as YYNGEE. The CDR3 extends over 15 amino acids. With 0 bases clipped from V and 2 bases from J, the junction kept 5 bases outside the gene matches. The CDR3 sequence is CASSVESGTTYEQYF. The DNA of the CDR3 is TGTGCCAGCAGCGTAGAATCGGGGACTACCTACGAGCAGTACTTC.

CDR3 protein: CASSWTDRQDTQYF. In DNA form, the CDR3 reads TGTGCCAGCAGCTGGACGGACCGGCAGGATACGCAGTATTTT. The genes are TRBV5-4 and TRBJ2-3; no clear D. Germline values: CDR1 SGHNT, CDR2 YYREEE (reference sequence). The CDR3 runs 14 residues. V lost 3 bases and J lost 6, with 14 bases in between.

The sample holds a few counts of this clonotype. This rearrangement joins TRBV7-9 to TRBJ2-4, with 10 bases matching TRBD1. Germline V lookup: CDR1 SEHNR, CDR2 FQNEAQ (reference sequence). With V trimmed by 7 bases and J by 6 bases, 9 bases remained unmatched. The length of the CDR3 is 15 residues. CDR3 DNA sequence: TGTGCCAGCAACCTCGACAGGGGGCCGGGAAACATTCAGTACTTC. It specifies CASNLDRGPGNIQYF.